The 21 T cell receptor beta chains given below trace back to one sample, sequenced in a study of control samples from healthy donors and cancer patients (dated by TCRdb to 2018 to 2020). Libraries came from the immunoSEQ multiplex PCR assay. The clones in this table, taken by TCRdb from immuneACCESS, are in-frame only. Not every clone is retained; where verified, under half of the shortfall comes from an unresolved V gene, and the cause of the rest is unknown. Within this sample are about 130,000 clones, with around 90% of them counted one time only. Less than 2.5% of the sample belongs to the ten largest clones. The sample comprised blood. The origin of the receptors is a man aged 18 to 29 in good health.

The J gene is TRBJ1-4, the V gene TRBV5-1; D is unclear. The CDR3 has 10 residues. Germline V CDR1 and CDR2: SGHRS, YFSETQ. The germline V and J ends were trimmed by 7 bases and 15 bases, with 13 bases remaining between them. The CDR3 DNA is TGCGCCAGCTGCCCCCGAGGTGTGTTTTTT. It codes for CASCPRGVFF.

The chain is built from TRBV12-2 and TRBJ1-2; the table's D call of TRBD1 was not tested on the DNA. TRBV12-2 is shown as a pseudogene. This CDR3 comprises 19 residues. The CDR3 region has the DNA TGTGCAAGTCGCTGCTTAGATGGGGACAGGGGGCCGAGGCGGTATGGCTACACCTTC. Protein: CASRCLDGDRGPRRYGYTF.

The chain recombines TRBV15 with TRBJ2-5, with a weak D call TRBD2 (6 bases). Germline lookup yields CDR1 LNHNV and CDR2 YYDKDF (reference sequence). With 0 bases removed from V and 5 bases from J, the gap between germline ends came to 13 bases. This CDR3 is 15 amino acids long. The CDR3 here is CATSRDLEGRETQYF. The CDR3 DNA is TGTGCCACCAGCAGAGATCTGGAAGGGAGGGAGACCCAGTACTTC.

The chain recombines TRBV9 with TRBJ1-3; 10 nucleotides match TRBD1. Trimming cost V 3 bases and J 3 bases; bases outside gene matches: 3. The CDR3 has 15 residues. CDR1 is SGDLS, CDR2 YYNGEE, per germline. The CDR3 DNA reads TGTGCCAGCAGCGGACAGGGGGCTCGTGGAAACACCATATATTTT. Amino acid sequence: CASSGQGARGNTIYF.

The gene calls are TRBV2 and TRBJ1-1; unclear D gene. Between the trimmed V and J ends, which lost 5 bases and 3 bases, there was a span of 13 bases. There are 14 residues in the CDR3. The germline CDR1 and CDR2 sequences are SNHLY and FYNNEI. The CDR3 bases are TGTGCCAGCAGTACACCCAGAACGGACACTGAAGCTTTCTTT. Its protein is CASSTPRTDTEAFF.

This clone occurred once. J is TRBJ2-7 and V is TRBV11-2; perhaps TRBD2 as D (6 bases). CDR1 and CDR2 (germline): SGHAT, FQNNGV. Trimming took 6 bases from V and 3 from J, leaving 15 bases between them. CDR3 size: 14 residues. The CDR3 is CASSSRGAGYEQYV. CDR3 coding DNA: TGTGCCAGCAGTTCCCGCGGGGCGGGCTACGAGCAGTACGTC.

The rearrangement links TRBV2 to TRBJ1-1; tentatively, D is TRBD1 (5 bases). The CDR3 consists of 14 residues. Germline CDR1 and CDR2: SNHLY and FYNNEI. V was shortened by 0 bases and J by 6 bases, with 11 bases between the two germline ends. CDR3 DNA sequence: TGTGCCAGCAGTGAAGCCTTTCGAGGGGCTGAAGCTTTCTTT. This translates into CASSEAFRGAEAFF.

The CDR3 region has the DNA TGTGCCAGCAGCCAAAGGGGGGAGCTACCAAGAGAGACCCAGTACTTC. Its translation: CASSQRGELPRETQYF. This chain links TRBV3-1 (or the pseudogene TRBV3-2) with TRBJ2-5, with D perhaps assigned TRBD1 or TRBD2 (6 bases each). V dropped 2 bases and J dropped 4 bases, with 17 bases sitting between them. The CDR3 runs 16 residues. Germline CDR1 reads LGHDT; CDR2 reads YNNKEL (reference sequence).

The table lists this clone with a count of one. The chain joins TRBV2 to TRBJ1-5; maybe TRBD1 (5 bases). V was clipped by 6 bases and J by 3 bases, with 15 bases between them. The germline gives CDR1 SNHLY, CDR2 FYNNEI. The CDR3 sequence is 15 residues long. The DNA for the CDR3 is TGTGCCAGCAGCCTACGGGACGGTTTCAATCAGCCCCAGCATTTT. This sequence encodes CASSLRDGFNQPQHF.

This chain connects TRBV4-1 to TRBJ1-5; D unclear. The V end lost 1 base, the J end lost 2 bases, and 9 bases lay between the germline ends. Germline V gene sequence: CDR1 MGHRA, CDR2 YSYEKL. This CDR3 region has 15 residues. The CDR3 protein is CASSQVSEGNQPQHF. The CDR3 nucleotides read TGCGCCAGCAGCCAAGTGAGTGAGGGCAATCAGCCCCAGCATTTT.

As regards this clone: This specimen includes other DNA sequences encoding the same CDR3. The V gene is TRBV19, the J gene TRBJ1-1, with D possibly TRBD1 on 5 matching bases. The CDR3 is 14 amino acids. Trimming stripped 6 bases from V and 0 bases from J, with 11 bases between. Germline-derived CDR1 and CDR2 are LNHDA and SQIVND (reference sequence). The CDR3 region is CASSPGRMNTEAFF. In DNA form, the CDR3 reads TGTGCCAGTAGCCCGGGACGGATGAACACTGAAGCTTTCTTT.

The CDR3: CASSQGWTGGGHRGYTF. CDR3 sequence (DNA): TGTGCCAGCAGCCAAGGCTGGACAGGGGGCGGCCACAGGGGCTACACCTTC. J is TRBJ1-2 and V is TRBV3-1 (or the pseudogene TRBV3-2), with TRBD1 identical over 11 bases. The CDR3 contains 17 residues. Trimming at V came to 1 base and at J to 8 bases, leaving 12 bases not matched to a gene. CDR1 and CDR2 from the germline V gene are LGHDT and YNNKEL (reference sequence).

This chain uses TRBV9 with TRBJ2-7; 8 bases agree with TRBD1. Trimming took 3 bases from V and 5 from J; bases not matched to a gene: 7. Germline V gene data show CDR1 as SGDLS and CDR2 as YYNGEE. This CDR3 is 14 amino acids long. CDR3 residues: CASSDRDRLDEQYF. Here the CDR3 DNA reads TGTGCCAGCAGCGACCGGGACAGGCTGGACGAGCAGTACTTC.

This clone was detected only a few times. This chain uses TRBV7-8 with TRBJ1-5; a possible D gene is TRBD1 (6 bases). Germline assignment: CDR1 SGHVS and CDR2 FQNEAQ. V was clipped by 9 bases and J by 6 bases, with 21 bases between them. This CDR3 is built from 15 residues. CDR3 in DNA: TGTGCCAGTACCACAGGGCCGGGGTTAGGTCAGCCCCAGCATTTT. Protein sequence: CASTTGPGLGQPQHF.

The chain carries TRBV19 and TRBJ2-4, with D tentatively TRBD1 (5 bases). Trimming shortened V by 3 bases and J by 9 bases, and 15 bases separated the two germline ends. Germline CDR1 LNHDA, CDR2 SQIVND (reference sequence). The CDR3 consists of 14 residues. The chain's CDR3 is CASSIGRQSTIQYF. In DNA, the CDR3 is TGTGCCAGTAGTATTGGCAGACAGAGCACCATTCAGTACTTC.

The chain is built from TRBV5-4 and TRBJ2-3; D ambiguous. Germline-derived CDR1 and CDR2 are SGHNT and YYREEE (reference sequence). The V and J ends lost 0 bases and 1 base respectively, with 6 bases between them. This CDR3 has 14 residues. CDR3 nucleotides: TGTGCCAGCAGCTTGGCCTGGGGCACAGATACGCAGTATTTT. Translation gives CASSLAWGTDTQYF. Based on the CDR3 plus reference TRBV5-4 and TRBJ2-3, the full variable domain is ETGVTQSPTHLIKTRGQQVTLRCSSQSGHNTVSWYQQALGQGPQFIFQYYREEENGRGNFPPRFSGLQFPNYSSELNVNALELDDSALYLCASSLAWGTDTQYFGPGTRLTVL.

The CDR3: CASSPGTVSYEQYV. For the CDR3, the DNA is TGTGCCAGCAGCCCGGGGACGGTATCCTACGAGCAGTACGTC. This chain joins TRBV6-2 or TRBV6-3 and TRBJ2-7; possibly TRBD1 or TRBD2 for D (5 bases each). Germline assignment: CDR1 MNHEY and CDR2 SVGEGT. This CDR3 contains 14 residues. V was pared by 6 bases and J by 1 base, with 13 bases between.

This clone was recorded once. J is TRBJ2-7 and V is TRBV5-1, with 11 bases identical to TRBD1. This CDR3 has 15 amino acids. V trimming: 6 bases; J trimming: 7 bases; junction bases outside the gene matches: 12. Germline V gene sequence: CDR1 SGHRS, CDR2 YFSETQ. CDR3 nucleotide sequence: TGCGCCAGCACCGCGACCGGGACAGGGGGATCGGAGCAGTACTTC. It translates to CASTATGTGGSEQYF.

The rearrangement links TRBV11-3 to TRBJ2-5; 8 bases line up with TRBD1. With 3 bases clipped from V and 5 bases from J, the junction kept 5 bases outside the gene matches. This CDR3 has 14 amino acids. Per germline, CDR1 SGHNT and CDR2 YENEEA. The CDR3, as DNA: TGTGCCAGCAGCTTCAGGGGGCGTAGGGAGACCCAGTACTTC. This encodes CASSFRGRRETQYF.

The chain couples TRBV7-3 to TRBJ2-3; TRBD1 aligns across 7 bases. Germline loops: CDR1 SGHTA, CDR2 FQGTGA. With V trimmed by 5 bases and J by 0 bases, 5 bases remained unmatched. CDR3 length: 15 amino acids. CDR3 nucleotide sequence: TGTGCCAGCAGCATAGGGACAGCTAGCACAGATACGCAGTATTTT. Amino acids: CASSIGTASTDTQYF.

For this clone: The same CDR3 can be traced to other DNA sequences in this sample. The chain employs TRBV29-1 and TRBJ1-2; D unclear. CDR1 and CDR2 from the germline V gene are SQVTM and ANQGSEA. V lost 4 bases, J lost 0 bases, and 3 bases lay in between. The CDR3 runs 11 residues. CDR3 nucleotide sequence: TGCAGCGTTGGGGCTAACTATGGCTACACCTTC. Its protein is CSVGANYGYTF.